This T cell receptor beta chain was observed in a study of cytomegalovirus exposure and HLA in healthy donors. Study-level findings and limits: The study recorded more than 150 TCR beta chains that were cytomegalovirus-associated. A later analysis reported that several of the most significant clusters appeared to be linked to common viral pathogens, among them Epstein-Barr virus. Most TCR sequences showed up rarely, but some public TCRs showed up in many donors.

Comments on this clone: The antigen is unknown.

Researchers ran the PCR with 60 Vbeta and 13 Jbeta primers. The protocol was immunoSEQ multiplex PCR, while the TCRdb copy is restricted to in-frame clones and leaves out a portion. The table records approximately 45,000 clones, around two thirds of them present only once. The CDR3 is 15 amino acids. Germline V gene sequence: CDR1 MNHEY, CDR2 SVGAGI. Between the trimmed V and J ends, which lost 5 bases and 4 bases, there was a span of 15 bases. The sequencing sample was made of PBMCs. This clonotype originated in a woman aged 25-40 years in good health and CMV-seronegative. The gene calls are TRBV6-5 and TRBJ1-5, with a weak D call TRBD1 (6 bases). Here the CDR3 reads CASSPTGWLNQPQHF. DNA of the CDR3: TGTGCCAGCAGTCCAACAGGGTGGCTAAATCAGCCCCAGCATTTT.